This record concerns one T cell receptor beta chain sequence. This entry comes from a study of blood T cell repertoires in COVID-19. The germline gives CDR1 SGHNT, CDR2 YYREEE (reference sequence). The ends were cut back, 1 base at V and 4 bases at J, with 8 bases in the middle. The CDR3 sequence is 14 residues long. Original data processing: Amplifying reference gene primers gave estimates of nucleated cell counts. This table comes from immunoSEQ multiplex PCR, and its TCRdb copy is limited to in-frame clones, with some not included. D and trimming come from the DNA, and the V and J calls and clone size come from that table. The sample yields 45,000 to 55,000 clones, approximately 89% seen once.

The chain is built from TRBV5-4 and TRBJ2-2, with a possible D match to TRBD2 (5 bases). Sequencing was performed on peripheral blood. The receptor was isolated from a woman aged 80 or older with acute or convalescent COVID-19. The CDR3 DNA is TGTGCCAGCAGCTTGACTAGAGCCACCGGGGAGCTGTTTTTT. Translating it yields CASSLTRATGELFF.